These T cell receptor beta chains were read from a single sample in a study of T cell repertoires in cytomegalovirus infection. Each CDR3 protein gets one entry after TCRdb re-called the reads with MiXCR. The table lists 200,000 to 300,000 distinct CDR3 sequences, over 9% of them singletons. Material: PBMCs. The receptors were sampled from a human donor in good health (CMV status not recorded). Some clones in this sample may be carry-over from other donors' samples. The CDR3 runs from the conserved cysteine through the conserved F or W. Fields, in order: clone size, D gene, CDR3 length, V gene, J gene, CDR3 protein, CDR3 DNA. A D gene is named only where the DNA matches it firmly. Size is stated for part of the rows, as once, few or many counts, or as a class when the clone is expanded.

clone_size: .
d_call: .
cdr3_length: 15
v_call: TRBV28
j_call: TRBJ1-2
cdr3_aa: CASSSPGGPDYGYTF
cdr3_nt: TGTGCCAGCAGTTCCCCGGGAGGTCCCGACTATGGCTACACCTTC

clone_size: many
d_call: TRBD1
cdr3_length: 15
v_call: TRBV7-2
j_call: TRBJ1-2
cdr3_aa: CASSPRTGVDYGYTF
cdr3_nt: TGTGCCAGCAGCCCCCGGACAGGGGTTGACTATGGCTACACCTTC

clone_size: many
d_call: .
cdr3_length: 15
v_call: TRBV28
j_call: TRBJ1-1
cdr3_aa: CASILSAGGNTEAFF
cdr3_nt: TGTGCCAGCATCCTCTCCGCGGGAGGGAACACTGAAGCTTTCTTT

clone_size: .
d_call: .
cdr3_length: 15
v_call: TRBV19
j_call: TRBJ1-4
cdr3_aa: CASSLRGGLEEKLFF
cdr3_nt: TGTGCCAGTAGCCTGAGGGGGGGCTTGGAGGAAAAACTGTTTTTT

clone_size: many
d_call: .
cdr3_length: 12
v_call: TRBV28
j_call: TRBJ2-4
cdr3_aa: CASSQGENIQYF
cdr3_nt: TGTGCCAGTTCACAAGGGGAAAACATTCAGTACTTC

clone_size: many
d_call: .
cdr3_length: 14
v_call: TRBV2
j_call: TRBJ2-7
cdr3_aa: CASRSGSGPYEQYF
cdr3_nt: TGTGCCAGCAGGTCAGGGTCGGGCCCCTACGAGCAGTACTTC

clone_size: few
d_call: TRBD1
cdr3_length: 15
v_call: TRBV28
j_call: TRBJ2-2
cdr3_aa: CASRKDRGQVGELFF
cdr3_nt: TGTGCCAGCAGAAAGGACAGGGGGCAGGTCGGGGAGCTGTTTTTT

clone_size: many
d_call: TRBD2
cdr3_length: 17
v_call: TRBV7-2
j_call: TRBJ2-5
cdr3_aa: CASSLDPSGGAQETQYF
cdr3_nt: TGTGCCAGCAGCTTAGACCCTAGCGGGGGGGCCCAAGAGACCCAGTACTTC

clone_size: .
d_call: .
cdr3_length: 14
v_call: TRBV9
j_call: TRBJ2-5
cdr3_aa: CASSPDLGGLPMNF
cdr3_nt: TGTGCCAGCAGCCCGGACCTGGGGGGACTGCCGATGAACTTC

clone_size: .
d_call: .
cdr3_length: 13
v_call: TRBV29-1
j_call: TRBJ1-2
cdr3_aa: CSVGETSSYGYTF
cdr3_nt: TGCAGCGTCGGAGAGACAAGCTCATATGGCTACACCTTC

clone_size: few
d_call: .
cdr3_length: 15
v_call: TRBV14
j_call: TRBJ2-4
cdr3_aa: CASSQEQSPKNIQYF
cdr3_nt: TGTGCCAGCAGCCAAGAGCAGTCCCCTAAAAACATTCAGTACTTC

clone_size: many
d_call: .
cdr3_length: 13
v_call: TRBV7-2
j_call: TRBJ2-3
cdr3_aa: CASTLRWGDTQYF
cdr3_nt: TGTGCCAGCACCCTCCGGTGGGGCGATACGCAGTATTTT

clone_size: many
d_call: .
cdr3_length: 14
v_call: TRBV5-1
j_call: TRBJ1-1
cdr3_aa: CASSSQGGATEAFF
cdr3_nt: TGCGCCAGCAGCTCACAGGGTGGGGCCACTGAAGCTTTCTTT

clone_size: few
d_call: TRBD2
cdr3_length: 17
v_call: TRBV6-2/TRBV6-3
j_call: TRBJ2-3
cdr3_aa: CASSYPTSGGSTDTQYF
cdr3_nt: TGTGCCAGCAGTTACCCGACTAGCGGGGGGAGCACAGATACGCAGTATTTT

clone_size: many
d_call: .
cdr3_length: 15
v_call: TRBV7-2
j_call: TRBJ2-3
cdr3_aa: CASSPLGIPADTQYF
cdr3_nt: TGTGCCAGCAGCCCCCTAGGGATCCCCGCTGATACGCAGTATTTT

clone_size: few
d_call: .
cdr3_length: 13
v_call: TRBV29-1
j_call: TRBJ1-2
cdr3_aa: CSVDKEGPHGYTF
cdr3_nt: TGCAGCGTTGATAAGGAAGGGCCCCATGGCTACACCTTC

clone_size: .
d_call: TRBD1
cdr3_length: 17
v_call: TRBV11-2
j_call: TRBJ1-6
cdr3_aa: CASSLLAGQVFSSPLHF
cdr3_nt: TGTGCCAGCAGCTTATTGGCCGGACAGGTTTTCAGTTCACCCCTCCACTTT

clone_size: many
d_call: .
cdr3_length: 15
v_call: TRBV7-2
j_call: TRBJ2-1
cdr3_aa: CASSLEDQDYNEQFF
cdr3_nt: TGTGCCAGCAGCTTGGAGGACCAAGATTACAATGAGCAGTTCTTC

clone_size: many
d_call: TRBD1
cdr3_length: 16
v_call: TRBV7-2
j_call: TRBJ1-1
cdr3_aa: CASSSENRGINTEAFF
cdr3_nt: TGTGCCAGCAGCTCCGAGAACAGGGGAATAAACACTGAAGCTTTCTTT

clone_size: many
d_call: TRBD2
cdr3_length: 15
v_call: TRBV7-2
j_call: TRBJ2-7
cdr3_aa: CASSLGGGRRYEQYF
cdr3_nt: TGTGCCAGCAGCTTAGGGGGCGGGAGACGCTACGAGCAGTACTTC

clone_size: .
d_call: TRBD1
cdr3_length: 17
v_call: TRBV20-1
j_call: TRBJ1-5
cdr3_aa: CSARVARGQFYDQPQHF
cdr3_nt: TGCAGTGCTAGAGTAGCCAGGGGGCAGTTTTATGACCAGCCCCAGCATTTT

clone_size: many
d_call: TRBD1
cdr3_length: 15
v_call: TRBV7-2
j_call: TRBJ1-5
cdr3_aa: CASSPTGVTGQPQHF
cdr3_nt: TGTGCCAGCAGCCCTACAGGGGTTACAGGGCAGCCCCAGCATTTT

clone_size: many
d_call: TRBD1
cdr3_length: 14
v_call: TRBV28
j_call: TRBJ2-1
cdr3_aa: CAAREGAGVVTEFF
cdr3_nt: TGTGCGGCCAGAGAGGGGGCTGGGGTTGTAACAGAGTTCTTC

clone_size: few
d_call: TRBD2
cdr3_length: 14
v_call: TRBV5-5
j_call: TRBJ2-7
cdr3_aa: CASSLAGLAYEQYF
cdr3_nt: TGTGCCAGCAGCTTGGCCGGACTAGCCTACGAGCAGTACTTC

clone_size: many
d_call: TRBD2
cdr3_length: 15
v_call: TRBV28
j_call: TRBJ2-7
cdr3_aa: CASSTRLAGLYEQYF
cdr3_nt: TGTGCCAGCAGTACCCGACTAGCGGGACTTTACGAGCAGTACTTC

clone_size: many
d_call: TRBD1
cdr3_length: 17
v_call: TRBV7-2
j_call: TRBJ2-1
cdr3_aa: CASSPQGAGHPYNEQFF
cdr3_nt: TGTGCCAGCAGCCCGCAGGGGGCCGGGCATCCCTACAATGAGCAGTTCTTC

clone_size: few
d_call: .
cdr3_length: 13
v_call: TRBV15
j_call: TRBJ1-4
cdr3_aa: CATSRVRGEKLFF
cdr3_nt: TGTGCCACCAGCAGAGTCAGGGGTGAAAAACTGTTTTTT

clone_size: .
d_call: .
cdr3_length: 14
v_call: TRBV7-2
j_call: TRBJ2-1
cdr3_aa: CASRSGGTYNEQFF
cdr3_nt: TGTGCCAGCAGGAGTGGGGGGACGTACAATGAGCAGTTCTTC

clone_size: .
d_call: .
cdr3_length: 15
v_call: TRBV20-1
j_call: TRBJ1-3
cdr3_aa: CSASGDRRSGNTIYF
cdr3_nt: TGCAGTGCTAGTGGGGACCGACGCTCTGGAAACACCATATATTTT

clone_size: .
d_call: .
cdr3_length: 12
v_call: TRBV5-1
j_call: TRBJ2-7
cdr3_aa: CASRAGNYEQYF
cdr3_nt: TGCGCCAGCAGGGCAGGGAACTACGAGCAGTACTTC

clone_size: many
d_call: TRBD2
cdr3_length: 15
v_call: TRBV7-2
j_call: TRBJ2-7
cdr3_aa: CASSLDSPGGLEQYF
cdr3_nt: TGTGCCAGCAGCTTAGATTCGCCGGGAGGGCTGGAGCAGTACTTC

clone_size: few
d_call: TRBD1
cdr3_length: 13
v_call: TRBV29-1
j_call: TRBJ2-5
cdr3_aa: CSVGTGAGETQYF
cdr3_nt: TGCAGCGTTGGAACAGGGGCGGGAGAGACCCAGTACTTC

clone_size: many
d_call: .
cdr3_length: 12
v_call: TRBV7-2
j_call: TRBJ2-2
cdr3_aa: CASSFLTGELFF
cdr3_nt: TGTGCCAGCAGCTTTCTCACCGGGGAGCTGTTTTTT

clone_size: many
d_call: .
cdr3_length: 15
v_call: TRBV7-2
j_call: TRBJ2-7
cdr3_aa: CASSFDGRGKYEQYF
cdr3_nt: TGTGCCAGCAGCTTTGATGGGCGGGGAAAGTACGAGCAGTACTTC

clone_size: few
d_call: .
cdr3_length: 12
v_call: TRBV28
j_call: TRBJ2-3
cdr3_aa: CASVKDTDTQYF
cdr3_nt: TGTGCCAGTGTCAAAGACACAGATACGCAGTATTTT

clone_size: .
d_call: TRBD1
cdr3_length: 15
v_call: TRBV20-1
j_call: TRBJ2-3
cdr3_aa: CSALLDRGNADTQYF
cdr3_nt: TGCAGTGCTCTCCTGGACAGGGGAAACGCAGATACGCAGTATTTT

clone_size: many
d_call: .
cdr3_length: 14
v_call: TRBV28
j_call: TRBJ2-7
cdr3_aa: CASSPASPGYEQYF
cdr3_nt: TGTGCCAGCAGTCCGGCCTCGCCCGGTTACGAGCAGTACTTC

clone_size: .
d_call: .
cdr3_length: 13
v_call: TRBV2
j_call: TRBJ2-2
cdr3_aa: CASSEKYTGELFF
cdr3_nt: TGTGCCAGCAGTGAAAAGTACACCGGGGAGCTGTTTTTT

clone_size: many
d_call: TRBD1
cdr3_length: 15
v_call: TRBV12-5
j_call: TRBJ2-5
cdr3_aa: CASGSGQGLSETQYF
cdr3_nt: TGTGCTAGTGGCTCGGGACAGGGCCTGTCGGAGACCCAGTACTTC

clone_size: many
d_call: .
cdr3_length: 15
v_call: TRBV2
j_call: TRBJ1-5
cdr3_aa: CASSDPSLSNQPQHF
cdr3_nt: TGTGCCAGCAGTGATCCCTCACTTAGCAATCAGCCCCAGCATTTT

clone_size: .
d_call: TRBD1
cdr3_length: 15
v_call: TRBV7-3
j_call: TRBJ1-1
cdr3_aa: CASSLTTDRQGEAFF
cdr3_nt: TGTGCCAGCAGCTTAACTACTGACAGACAGGGGGAAGCTTTCTTT

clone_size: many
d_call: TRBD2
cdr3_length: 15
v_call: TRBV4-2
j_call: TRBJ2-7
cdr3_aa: CASSQTHGRVYEQYF
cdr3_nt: TGTGCCAGCAGCCAGACCCACGGGAGGGTGTACGAGCAGTACTTC

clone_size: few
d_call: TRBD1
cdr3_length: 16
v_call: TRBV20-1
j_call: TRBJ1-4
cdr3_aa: CSARGGTGTGKEKLFF
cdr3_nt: TGCAGTGCTAGAGGGGGGACCGGGACAGGGAAGGAAAAACTGTTTTTT

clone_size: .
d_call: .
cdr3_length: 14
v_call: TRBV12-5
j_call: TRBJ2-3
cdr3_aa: CASGPPTGTDTQYF
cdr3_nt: TGTGCTAGTGGTCCACCGACAGGCACAGATACGCAGTATTTT

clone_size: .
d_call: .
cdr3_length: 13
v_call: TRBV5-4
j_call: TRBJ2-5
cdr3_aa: CASSLGVGETQYF
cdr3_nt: TGTGCCAGCAGCTTGGGAGTGGGAGAGACCCAGTACTTC

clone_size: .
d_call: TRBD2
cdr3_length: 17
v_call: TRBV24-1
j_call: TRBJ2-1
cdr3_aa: CATSDPSSGRAWNEQFF
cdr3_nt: TGTGCCACCAGTGATCCCTCTAGCGGGAGGGCCTGGAATGAGCAGTTCTTC

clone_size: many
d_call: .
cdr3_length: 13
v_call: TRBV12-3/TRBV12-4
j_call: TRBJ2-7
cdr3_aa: CASSWSTSYEQYF
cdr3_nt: TGTGCCAGCAGTTGGTCGACCTCCTACGAGCAGTACTTC

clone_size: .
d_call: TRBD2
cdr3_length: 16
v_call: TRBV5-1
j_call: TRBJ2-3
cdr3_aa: CASSPWTSGSSDTQYF
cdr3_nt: TGCGCCAGCAGCCCATGGACTAGCGGGAGTTCTGATACGCAGTATTTT

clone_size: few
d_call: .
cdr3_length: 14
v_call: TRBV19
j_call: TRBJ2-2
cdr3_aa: CASSIGLNTGELFF
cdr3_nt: TGTGCCAGTAGTATAGGGCTAAACACCGGGGAGCTGTTTTTT

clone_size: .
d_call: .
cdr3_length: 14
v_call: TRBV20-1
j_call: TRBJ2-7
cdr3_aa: CSARDGLVGGEQYF
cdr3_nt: TGCAGTGCTAGAGATGGGCTAGTAGGAGGCGAGCAGTACTTC

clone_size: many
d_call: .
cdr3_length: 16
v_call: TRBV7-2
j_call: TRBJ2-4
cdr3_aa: CASSLAPGATKNIQYF
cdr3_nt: TGTGCCAGCAGCTTAGCTCCAGGGGCCACCAAAAACATTCAGTACTTC

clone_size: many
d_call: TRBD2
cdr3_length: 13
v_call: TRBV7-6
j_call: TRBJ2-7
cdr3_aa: CASSLTPTAGGTF
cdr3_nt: TGTGCCAGCAGCTTGACCCCGACCGCGGGAGGGACCTTC